The 10 T cell receptor beta chains presented below share a single source sample, sequenced in a study of vaccination effects on CD4 cells after COVID-19. Clones were sequenced by immunoSEQ multiplex PCR, and TCRdb holds only the in-frame ones, with some missing. This table has tens of thousands of clones, approximately 73% appearing once. Sequencing followed a ViraFEST assay step that expanded antigen-specific CD4+ T cells with viral peptide pools. Scientists isolated CD4+ T cells after a roughly ten-day culture period ended. The person was diagnosed with PCR-confirmed SARS-CoV-2 infection between March and December 2020. No antigen has been identified for these receptors. Sequences were derived from CD4+ T cells from PBMCs cultured with a peptide pool, sampled before COVID-19 vaccination. The receptors shown here come from a human donor who had a prior SARS-CoV-2 infection.

This clone was counted only a few times. Other DNA sequences in the sample encode the same CDR3. This sequence joins TRBV18 and TRBJ1-5; D ambiguous. Trimming pared 1 base from V and 5 bases from J, leaving 6 bases between. This CDR3 contains 13 residues. Germline V gene data show CDR1 as KGHSH and CDR2 as LQKENI. As DNA, the CDR3 is TGTGCCAGCTCACCACTAGAAGATCAGCCCCAGCATTTT. Translated, it gives CASSPLEDQPQHF. The full variable domain, its missing parts supplied by reference TRBV18 and TRBJ1-5, is NAGVMQNPRHLVRRRGQEARLRCSPMKGHSHVYWYRQLPEEGLKFMVYLQKENIIDESGMPKERFSAEFPKEGPSILRIQQVVRGDSAAYFCASSPLEDQPQHFGDGTRLSIL.

The chain carries TRBV24-1 and TRBJ2-3, with D possibly being TRBD1 or TRBD2 (6 bases each). Trimming cost V 4 bases and J 3 bases, with 16 bases left between them. This CDR3 spans 16 amino acids. Germline V CDR1 and CDR2: KGHDR, SFDVKD. The CDR3 coding sequence is TGTGCCACCAGTGACTCCCAGACTAGGGGGACAGATACGCAGTATTTT. Its translation is CATSDSQTRGTDTQYF.

The chain has TRBV7-2 and TRBJ2-5, with D tentatively TRBD2 (5 bases). The CDR3 has 14 residues. V was trimmed by 4 bases and J by 7 bases, leaving 16 bases between them. Germline values: CDR1 SGHTA, CDR2 FQGNSA. The CDR3 loop is CASSSVGESGTQYF. CDR3 DNA sequence: TGTGCCAGCAGCTCTGTTGGGGAGTCAGGGACCCAGTACTTC.

This sequence joins TRBV28 and TRBJ2-7; no definite D call. V was pared by 1 base and J by 6 bases, with 10 bases between. This CDR3 region has 13 residues. Germline V CDR1 and CDR2: MDHEN, SYDVKM. CDR3 residues: CASSLFQIGEQYF. For the CDR3, the DNA is TGTGCCAGCAGTTTATTCCAGATCGGCGAGCAGTACTTC.

The sample holds a few counts of this clone. The chain couples TRBV2 to TRBJ1-2, with D perhaps matching TRBD1 (5 bases). The germline gives CDR1 SNHLY, CDR2 FYNNEI. Trimming took 3 bases from V and 0 from J, leaving 17 bases between them. The CDR3 sequence is 17 residues long. CDR3 sequence (DNA): TGTGCCAGCAGTGATCAAGGGGCACTTATAGCTAACTATGGCTACACCTTC. Protein: CASSDQGALIANYGYTF.

This chain connects TRBV19 to TRBJ2-3, with D perhaps TRBD2 (5 bases). Between the trimmed V and J ends, which lost 1 base and 3 bases, there was a span of 11 bases. The CDR3 extends over 15 amino acids. Germline-derived CDR1 and CDR2 are LNHDA and SQIVND (reference sequence). The CDR3 is CASSIGGSETDTQYF. The CDR3 nucleotides read TGTGCCAGTAGTATAGGTGGGAGTGAGACAGATACGCAGTATTTT. The variable domain in full, completed from reference TRBV19 and TRBJ2-3, reads DGGITQSPKYLFRKEGQNVTLSCEQNLNHDAMYWYRQDPGQGLRLIYYSQIVNDFQKGDIAEGYSVSREKKESFPLTVTSAQKNPTAFYLCASSIGGSETDTQYFGPGTRLTVL.

The chain is built from TRBV7-8 and TRBJ1-1; D gene unclear. V gave up 1 base and J gave up 0 bases, with 9 bases separating them. The length of the CDR3 is 15 residues. Germline values: CDR1 SGHVS, CDR2 FQNEAQ. The CDR3 DNA follows: TGTGCCAGCAGCTTAGAAGGAGTCATGAACACTGAAGCTTTCTTT. This translates into CASSLEGVMNTEAFF.

A few counts support this clone. The CDR3 reads CASSSRLAGDQETQYF. DNA for the CDR3: TGTGCCAGCAGCTCCCGACTAGCGGGAGACCAAGAGACCCAGTACTTC. The chain employs TRBV7-8 and TRBJ2-5; the match to TRBD2 covers 12 bases. V was pared by 4 bases and J by 0 bases, with 3 bases of the junction left unmatched. The CDR3 contains 16 residues. CDR1 is SGHVS and CDR2 is FQNEAQ in the germline V gene.

CDR3 protein: CAISSLTGAYEQYF. The CDR3, as DNA: TGTGCCATCAGTTCCTTGACAGGGGCCTACGAGCAGTACTTC. V usage is TRBV10-3 and J usage is TRBJ2-7, with 8 positions matching TRBD1. The junction had 5 bases not matched to a gene; V was cut back by 5 bases and J by 2 bases. This CDR3 contains 14 residues. CDR1 is ENHRY, CDR2 SYGVKD, per germline.

The chain uses TRBV15 and TRBJ1-1; the D is unclear. This CDR3 has 15 amino acids. Germline-derived CDR1 and CDR2 are LNHNV and YYDKDF (reference sequence). V lost 0 bases and J 0 bases, leaving 8 bases between the germline ends. The CDR3 DNA is TGTGCCACCAGCAGAGATCAGCAGATGAACACTGAAGCTTTCTTT. It encodes CATSRDQQMNTEAFF.